The clone carrying this TCR beta chain was counted only a few times. This record belongs to a study of blood T cell repertoires in COVID-19. Across the study: Material from acute and convalescent COVID-19 was sourced from the United States, Italy and Spain.

The protocol was immunoSEQ multiplex PCR, while the TCRdb copy is restricted to in-frame clones and leaves out a portion. In the table there are roughly 200,000 clones, about 88% of which are singletons. The CDR3 runs to 17 residues. J was trimmed by 0 bases and V by 7 bases; bases with no gene match: 6. Germline CDR1 is LGHNA and CDR2 is YNFKEQ. The genes are TRBV4-2 and TRBJ2-2; 12 nucleotides agree with TRBD2. This clonotype was sampled from a man aged 45-65 years with COVID-19, enrolled during active disease. The sequenced material came from peripheral blood. DNA for the CDR3: TGTGCCAGCACCGGGACTAGCGGGCGGACGAACACCGGGGAGCTGTTTTTT. Its protein product is CASTGTSGRTNTGELFF.